This T cell receptor beta chain was identified in a study of OX40 agonist ivuxolimab in advanced cancers. About the study: Earlier treatment with anti-PD-1, anti-PD-L1 or anti-CTLA-4 was permitted, and roughly 40% had received some. Three partial responders included one hepatocellular carcinoma patient and two cutaneous melanoma patients. Study-wide results and limits: Nonresponders, in some cases, also had low normalized T-cell clonal expansion.

Sampling of blood occurred at baseline, cycle 4 day 1, and cycle 7 day 1. Concerning this clone: As yet, its antigen is unknown.

Sequencing was performed with immunoSEQ multiplex PCR; in TCRdb, only in-frame clones are kept and a portion is missing. The sample consists of about 75,000 clones, around 87% of them appearing once. The CDR3 is made up of 14 amino acids. Trimming pared 5 bases from V and 6 bases from J, leaving 17 bases between. Germline assignment: CDR1 MNHEY and CDR2 SMNVEV (reference sequence). Sequencing used CD4+ or CD8+ T cells sorted from blood, obtained in a trial of the OX40 agonist ivuxolimab. The TCR sequence derives from an adult with an advanced solid tumor such as melanoma, head and neck, liver or kidney cancer. The V gene is TRBV27, the J gene TRBJ2-7; no definite D call. CDR3 in amino acids: CASSRPGWPIEQYF. The CDR3 DNA reads as TGTGCCAGCAGTCGACCAGGTTGGCCCATCGAGCAGTACTTC.